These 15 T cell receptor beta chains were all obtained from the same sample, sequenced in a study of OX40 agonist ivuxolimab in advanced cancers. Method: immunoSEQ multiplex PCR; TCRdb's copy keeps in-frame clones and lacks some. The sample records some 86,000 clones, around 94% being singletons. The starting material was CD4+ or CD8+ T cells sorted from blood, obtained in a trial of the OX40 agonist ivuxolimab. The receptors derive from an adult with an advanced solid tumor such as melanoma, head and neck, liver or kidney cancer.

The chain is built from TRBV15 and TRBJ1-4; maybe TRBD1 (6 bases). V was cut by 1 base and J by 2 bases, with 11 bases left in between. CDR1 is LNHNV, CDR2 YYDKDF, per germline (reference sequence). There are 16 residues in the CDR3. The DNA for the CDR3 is TGTGCCACCAGCAGAGTTGGGGGGCTGACTAATGAAAAACTGTTTTTT. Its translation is CATSRVGGLTNEKLFF.

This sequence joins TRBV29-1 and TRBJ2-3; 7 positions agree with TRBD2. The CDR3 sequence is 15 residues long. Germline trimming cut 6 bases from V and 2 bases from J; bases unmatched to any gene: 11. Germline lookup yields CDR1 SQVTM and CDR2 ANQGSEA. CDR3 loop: CSVGLGRELTDTQYF. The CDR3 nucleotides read TGCAGCGTAGGATTAGGGCGGGAGCTCACAGATACGCAGTATTTT.

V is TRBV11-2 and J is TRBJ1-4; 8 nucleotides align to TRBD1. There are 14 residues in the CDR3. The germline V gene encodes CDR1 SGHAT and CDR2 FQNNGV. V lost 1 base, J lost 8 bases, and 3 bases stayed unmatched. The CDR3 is CASSLGTGPEKLFF. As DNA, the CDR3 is TGTGCCAGCAGCTTAGGGACAGGGCCCGAAAAACTGTTTTTT.

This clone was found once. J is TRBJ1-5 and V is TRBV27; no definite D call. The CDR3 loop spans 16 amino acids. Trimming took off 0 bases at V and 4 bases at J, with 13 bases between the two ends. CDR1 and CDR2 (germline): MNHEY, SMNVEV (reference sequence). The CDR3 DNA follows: TGTGCCAGCAGTTTATCACTCCCGGAGGGAAATCAGCCCCAGCATTTT. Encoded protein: CASSLSLPEGNQPQHF.

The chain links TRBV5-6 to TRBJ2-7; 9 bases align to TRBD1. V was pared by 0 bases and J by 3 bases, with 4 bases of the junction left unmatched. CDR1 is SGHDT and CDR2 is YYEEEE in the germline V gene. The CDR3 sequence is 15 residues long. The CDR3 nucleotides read TGTGCCAGCAGCTTGGGGGGACAGGGCCTCTACGAGCAGTACTTC. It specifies CASSLGGQGLYEQYF.

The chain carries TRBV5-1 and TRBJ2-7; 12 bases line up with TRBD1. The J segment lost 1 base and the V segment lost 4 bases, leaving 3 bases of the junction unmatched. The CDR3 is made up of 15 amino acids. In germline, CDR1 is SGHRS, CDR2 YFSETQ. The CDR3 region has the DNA TGCGCCAGCAGCCAGGGACAGGGGGCTTCCTACGAGCAGTACTTC. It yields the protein CASSQGQGASYEQYF.

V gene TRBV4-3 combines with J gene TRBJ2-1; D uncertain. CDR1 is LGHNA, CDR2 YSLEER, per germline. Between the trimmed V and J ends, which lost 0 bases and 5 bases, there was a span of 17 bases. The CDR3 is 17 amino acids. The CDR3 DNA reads TGCGCCAGCAGCCAAGAAATTCTTACAATATCCAACAATGAGCAGTTCTTC. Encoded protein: CASSQEILTISNNEQFF.

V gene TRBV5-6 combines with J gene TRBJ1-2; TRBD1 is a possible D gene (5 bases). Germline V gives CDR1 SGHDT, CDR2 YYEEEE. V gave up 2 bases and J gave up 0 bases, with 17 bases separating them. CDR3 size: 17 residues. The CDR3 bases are TGTGCCAGCAGCTTAGAGTCTGGGACGGCCCCTAACTATGGCTACACCTTC. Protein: CASSLESGTAPNYGYTF.

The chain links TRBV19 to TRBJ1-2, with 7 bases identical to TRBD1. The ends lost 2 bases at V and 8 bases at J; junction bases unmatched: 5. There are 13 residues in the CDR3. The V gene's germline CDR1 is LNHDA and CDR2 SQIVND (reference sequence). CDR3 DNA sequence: TGTGCCAGTAGTATACAGGGGGGCACCGGCTACACCTTC. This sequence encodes CASSIQGGTGYTF.

The CDR3 loop reads CASSQDLRLSPYEQYF. The CDR3 DNA reads TGCGCCAGCAGCCAAGATTTAAGACTCTCCCCATACGAGCAGTACTTC. The chain couples TRBV4-3 to TRBJ2-7; D is unresolved. In germline, CDR1 is LGHNA, CDR2 YSLEER. V was pared by 0 bases and J by 4 bases, with 16 bases between. The CDR3 contains 16 residues.

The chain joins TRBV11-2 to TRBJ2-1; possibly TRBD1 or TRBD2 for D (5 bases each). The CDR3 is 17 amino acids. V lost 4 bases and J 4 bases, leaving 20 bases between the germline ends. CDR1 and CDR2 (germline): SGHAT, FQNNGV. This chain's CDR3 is CASSSGRTGTLYNEQFF. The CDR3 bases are TGTGCCAGCAGCTCTGGTCGGACTGGGACCCTATACAATGAGCAGTTCTTC.

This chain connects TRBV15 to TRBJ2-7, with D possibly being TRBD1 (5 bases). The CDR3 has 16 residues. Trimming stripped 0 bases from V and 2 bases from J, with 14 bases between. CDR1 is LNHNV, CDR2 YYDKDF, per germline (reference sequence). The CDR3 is CATSRDRQGLTYEQYF. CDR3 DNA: TGTGCCACCAGCAGAGATCGGCAGGGTCTTACCTACGAGCAGTACTTC.

CDR3: CASSEGGGETQYF. CDR3 sequence (DNA): TGTGCCAGCAGTGAAGGTGGCGGAGAGACCCAGTACTTC. The chain carries TRBV25-1 and TRBJ2-5, with D hard to call. V was pared by 2 bases and J by 4 bases, with 8 bases between. The germline gives CDR1 MGHDK, CDR2 SYGVNS. CDR3 length equals 13 residues.

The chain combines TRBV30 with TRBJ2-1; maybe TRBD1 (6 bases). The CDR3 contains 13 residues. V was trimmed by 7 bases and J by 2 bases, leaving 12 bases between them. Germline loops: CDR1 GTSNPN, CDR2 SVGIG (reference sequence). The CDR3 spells CASGAEAYNEQFF. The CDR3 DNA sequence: TGTGCCTCAGGGGCCGAAGCCTACAATGAGCAGTTCTTC.

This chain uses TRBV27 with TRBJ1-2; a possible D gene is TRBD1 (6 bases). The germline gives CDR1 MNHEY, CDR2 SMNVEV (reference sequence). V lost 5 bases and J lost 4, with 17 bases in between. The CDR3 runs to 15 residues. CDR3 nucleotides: TGTGCCAGCAGTCCCGACGCAGGGGTTTCCTATGGCTACACCTTC. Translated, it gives CASSPDAGVSYGYTF.